This T cell receptor (beta chain) originates from a study of blood T cell repertoires in COVID-19. Original processing notes: Quantification of nucleated cells was approximated via reference gene primer amplification. Some clones are missing from TCRdb's copy, which holds only in-frame ones; the method was immunoSEQ multiplex PCR. That table supplies the V and J calls and clone size; D and trimming were determined from the DNA. The repertoire holds 200,000 to 300,000 clones, with approximately 89% as singletons. Germline CDR1 and CDR2: MDHEN and SYDVKM. This CDR3 comprises 16 residues. The ends lost 2 bases at V and 4 bases at J; junction bases unmatched: 6.

The V and J genes are TRBV28 and TRBJ2-2; 8 bases align to TRBD1. The clonotype originates from a woman aged 40 to 49 with acute COVID-19. Material: PBMCs or T cells enriched from blood (not recorded which). CDR3 in DNA: TGTGCCAGCAGTTTACTCGACAGGGGTCCCACCGGGGAGCTGTTTTTT. It yields the protein CASSLLDRGPTGELFF.